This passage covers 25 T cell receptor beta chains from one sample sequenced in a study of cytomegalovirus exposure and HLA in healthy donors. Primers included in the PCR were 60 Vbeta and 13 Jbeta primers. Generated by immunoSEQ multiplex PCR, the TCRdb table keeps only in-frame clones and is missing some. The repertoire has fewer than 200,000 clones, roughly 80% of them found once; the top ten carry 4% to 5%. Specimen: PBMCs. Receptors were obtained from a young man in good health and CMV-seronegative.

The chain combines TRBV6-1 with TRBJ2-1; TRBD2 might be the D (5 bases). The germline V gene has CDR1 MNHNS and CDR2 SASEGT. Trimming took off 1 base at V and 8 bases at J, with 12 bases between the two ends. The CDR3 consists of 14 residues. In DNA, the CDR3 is TGTGCCAGCAGTGAAGTACTAGATCGCGATGAGCAGTTCTTC. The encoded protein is CASSEVLDRDEQFF.

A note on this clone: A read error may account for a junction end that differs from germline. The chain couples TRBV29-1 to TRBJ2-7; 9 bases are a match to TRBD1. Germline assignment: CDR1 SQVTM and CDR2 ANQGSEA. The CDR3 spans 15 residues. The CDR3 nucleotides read TGCAGCGTTGCCCCGTGGGACAGGGCCTCCAACGAGCAGTACTTC. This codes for CSVAPWDRASNEQYF.

CDR3 nucleotides: TGTGCCAGCAGCTGGGGGCCAGGGGACTACGAGCAGTACTTC. Encoded protein: CASSWGPGDYEQYF. The rearrangement uses TRBV5-6 and TRBJ2-5; D possibly corresponds to TRBD1 (6 bases). The tail of the sequence fits TRBJ2-7 better, so the J call may be wrong. The CDR3 length is 14 residues. Germline V gives CDR1 SGHDT, CDR2 YYEEEE.

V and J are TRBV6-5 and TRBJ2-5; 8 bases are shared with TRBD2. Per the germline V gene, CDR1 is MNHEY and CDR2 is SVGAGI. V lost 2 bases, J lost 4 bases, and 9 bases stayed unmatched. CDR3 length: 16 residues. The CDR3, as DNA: TGTGCCAGCAGTTACGGACGGGAGGGCCGGCGAGAGACCCAGTACTTC. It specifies CASSYGREGRRETQYF.

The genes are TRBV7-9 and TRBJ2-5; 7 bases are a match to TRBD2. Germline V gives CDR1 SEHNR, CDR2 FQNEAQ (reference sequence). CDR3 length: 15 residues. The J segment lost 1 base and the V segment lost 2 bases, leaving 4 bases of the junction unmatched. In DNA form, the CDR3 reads TGTGCCAGCAGCTTACCTAGCGGAGCCCAAGAGACCCAGTACTTC. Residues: CASSLPSGAQETQYF.

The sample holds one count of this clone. In nucleotides, the CDR3 is TGTGCCAGCAGCAAATGGACCCGACCCACAGGGGGTAGGGGCACTGAAGCTTTCTTT. Translating it yields CASSKWTRPTGGRGTEAFF. The V call is TRBV21-1, the J call TRBJ1-1; the table gives TRBD1 as D, unverified against the DNA. TRBV21-1 is termed a pseudogene. CDR3 length: 19 residues.

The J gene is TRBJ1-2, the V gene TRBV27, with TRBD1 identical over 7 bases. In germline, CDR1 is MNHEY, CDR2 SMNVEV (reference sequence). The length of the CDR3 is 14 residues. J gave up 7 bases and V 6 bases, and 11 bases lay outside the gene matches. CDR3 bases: TGTGCCAGCAGAGTTTTGGGACAGATCGGTGGCTACACCTTC. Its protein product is CASRVLGQIGGYTF.

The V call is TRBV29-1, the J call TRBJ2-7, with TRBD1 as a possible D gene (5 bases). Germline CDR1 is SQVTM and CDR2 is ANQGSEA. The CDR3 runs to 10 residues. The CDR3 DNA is TGCAGTGTCAGGGTTAGCGAGCAGTACTTC. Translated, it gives CSVRVSEQYF.

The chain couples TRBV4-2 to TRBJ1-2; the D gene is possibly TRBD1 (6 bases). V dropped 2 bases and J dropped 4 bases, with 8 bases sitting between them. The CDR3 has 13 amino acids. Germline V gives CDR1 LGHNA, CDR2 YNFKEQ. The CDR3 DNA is TGTGCCAGCAGCCAAACCAGGGGCTATGGCTACACCTTC. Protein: CASSQTRGYGYTF.

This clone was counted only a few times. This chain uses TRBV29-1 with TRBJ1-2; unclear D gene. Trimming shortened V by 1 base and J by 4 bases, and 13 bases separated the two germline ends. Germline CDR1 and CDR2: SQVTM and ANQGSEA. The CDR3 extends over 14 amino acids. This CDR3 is CSVEVAGGGYGYTF. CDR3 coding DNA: TGCAGCGTTGAAGTTGCGGGCGGCGGCTATGGCTACACCTTC.

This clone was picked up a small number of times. CDR3: CASSLQLDGQTQYF. In DNA form, the CDR3 reads TGTGCCAGCAGCTTGCAACTAGATGGGCAGACCCAGTACTTC. The rearrangement uses TRBV5-8 and TRBJ2-5; D perhaps matches TRBD2 (5 bases). There are 14 residues in the CDR3. Trimming stripped 1 base from V and 6 bases from J, with 13 bases between. In germline, CDR1 is SGHTS, CDR2 YDEGEE.

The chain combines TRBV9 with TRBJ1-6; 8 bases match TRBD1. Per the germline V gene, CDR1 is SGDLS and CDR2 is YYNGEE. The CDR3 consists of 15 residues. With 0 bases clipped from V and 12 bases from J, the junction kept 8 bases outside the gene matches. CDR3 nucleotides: TGTGCCAGCAGCGTAGGAGTAACAGGGGGAAAACCCCTCCACTTT. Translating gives CASSVGVTGGKPLHF.

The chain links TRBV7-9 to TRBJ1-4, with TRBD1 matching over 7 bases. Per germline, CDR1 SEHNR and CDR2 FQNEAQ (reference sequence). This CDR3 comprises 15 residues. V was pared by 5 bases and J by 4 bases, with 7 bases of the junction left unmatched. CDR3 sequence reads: CASSPGTEYNEKLFF. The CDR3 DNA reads TGTGCCAGCAGCCCCGGGACAGAGTATAATGAAAAACTGTTTTTT.

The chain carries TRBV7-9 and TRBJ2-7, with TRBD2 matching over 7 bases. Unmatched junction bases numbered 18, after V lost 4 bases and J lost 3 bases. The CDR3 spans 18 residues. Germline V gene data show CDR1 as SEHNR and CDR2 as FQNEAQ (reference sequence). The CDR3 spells CASSSQTSLGPLYYEQYF. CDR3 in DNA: TGTGCCAGCAGCTCACAGACTAGCTTAGGACCCCTCTACTACGAGCAGTACTTC.

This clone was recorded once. This CDR3 is CASSQEGVGTDTQYF. The DNA for the CDR3 is TGCGCCAGCAGCCAAGAGGGCGTGGGCACAGATACGCAGTATTTT. J is TRBJ2-3 and V is TRBV4-3; D is undetermined. Trimming stripped 0 bases from V and 1 base from J, with 8 bases between. The germline gives CDR1 LGHNA, CDR2 YSLEER. The CDR3 spans 15 residues.

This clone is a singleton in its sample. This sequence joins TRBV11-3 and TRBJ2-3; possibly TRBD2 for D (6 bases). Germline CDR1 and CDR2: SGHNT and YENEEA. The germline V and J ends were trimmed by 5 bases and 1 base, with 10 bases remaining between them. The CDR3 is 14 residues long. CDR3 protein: CASSRGAGTDTQYF. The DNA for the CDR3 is TGTGCCAGCAGCCGCGGGGCCGGCACAGATACGCAGTATTTT.

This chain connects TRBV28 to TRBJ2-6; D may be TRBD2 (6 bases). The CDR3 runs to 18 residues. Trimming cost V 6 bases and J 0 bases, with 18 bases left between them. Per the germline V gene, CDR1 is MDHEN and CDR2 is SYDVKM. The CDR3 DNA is TGTGCCAGCAGCTCTAATTCGGGACTGACCTCTGGGGCCAACGTCCTGACTTTC. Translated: CASSSNSGLTSGANVLTF.

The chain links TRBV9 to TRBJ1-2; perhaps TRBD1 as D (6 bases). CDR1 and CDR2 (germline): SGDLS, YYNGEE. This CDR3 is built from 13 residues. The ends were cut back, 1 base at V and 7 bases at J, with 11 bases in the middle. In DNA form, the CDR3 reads TGTGCCAGCAGCGTAAGCAGGGGTGGTGGCTACACCTTC. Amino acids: CASSVSRGGGYTF.

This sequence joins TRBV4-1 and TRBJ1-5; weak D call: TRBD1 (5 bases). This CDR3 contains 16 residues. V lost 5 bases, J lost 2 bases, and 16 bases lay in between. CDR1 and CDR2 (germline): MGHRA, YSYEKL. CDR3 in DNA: TGCGCCAGCAGCGGAACGGGGGGGATACGCAATCAGCCCCAGCATTTT. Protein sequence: CASSGTGGIRNQPQHF.

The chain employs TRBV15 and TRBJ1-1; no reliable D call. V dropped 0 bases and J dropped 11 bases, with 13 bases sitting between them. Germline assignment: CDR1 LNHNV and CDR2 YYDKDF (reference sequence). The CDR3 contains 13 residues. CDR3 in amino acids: CATSRDLGASAFF. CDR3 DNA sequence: TGTGCCACCAGCAGAGATCTAGGCGCAAGTGCTTTCTTT.

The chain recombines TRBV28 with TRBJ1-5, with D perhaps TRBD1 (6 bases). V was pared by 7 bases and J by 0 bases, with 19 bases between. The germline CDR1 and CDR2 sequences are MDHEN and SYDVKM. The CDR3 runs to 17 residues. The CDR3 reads CASTQLYRTASNQPQHF. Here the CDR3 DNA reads TGTGCCAGCACCCAATTGTACCGGACAGCTAGCAATCAGCCCCAGCATTTT.

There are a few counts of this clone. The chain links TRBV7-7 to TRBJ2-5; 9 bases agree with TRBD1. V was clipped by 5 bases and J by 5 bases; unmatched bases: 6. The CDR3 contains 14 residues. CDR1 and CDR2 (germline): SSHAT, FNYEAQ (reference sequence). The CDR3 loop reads CASSRQGEGETQYF. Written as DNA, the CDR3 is TGTGCCAGCAGCCGACAGGGGGAAGGGGAGACCCAGTACTTC.

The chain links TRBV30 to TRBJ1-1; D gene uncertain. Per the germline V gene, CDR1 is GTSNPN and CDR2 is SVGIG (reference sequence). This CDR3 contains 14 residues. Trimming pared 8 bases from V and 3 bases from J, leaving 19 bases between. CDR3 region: CAGGVAGWDTEAFF. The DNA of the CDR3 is TGTGCCGGCGGGGTGGCCGGGTGGGACACTGAAGCTTTCTTT.

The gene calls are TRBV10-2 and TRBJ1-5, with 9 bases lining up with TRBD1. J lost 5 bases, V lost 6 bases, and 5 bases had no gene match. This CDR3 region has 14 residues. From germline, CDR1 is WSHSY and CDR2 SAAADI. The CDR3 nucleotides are TGCGCCAGCAGCACAGGGGGCGAGTATCAGCCCCAGCATTTT. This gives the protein CASSTGGEYQPQHF.

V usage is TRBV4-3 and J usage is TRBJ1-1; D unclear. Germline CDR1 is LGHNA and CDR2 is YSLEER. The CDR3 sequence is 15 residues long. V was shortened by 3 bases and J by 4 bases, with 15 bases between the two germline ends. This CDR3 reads CASSHLRGGVTEAFF. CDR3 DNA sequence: TGCGCCAGCAGCCATCTCCGGGGAGGCGTCACTGAAGCTTTCTTT.